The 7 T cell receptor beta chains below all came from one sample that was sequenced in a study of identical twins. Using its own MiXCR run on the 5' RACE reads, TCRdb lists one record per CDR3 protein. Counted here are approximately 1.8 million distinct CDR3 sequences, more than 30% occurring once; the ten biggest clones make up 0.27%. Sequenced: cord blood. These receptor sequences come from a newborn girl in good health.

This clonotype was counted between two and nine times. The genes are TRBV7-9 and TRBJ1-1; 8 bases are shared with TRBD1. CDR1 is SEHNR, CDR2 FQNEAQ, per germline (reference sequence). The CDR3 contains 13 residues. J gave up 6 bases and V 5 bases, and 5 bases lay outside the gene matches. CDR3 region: CASSIRDRSEAFF. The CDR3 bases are TGTGCCAGCAGCATCCGGGACAGGTCTGAAGCTTTCTTT.

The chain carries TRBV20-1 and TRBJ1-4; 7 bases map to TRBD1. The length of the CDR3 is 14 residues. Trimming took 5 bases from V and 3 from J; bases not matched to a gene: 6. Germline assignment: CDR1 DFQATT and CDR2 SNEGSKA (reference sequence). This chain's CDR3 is CSAEDRRANEKLFF. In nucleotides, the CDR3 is TGCAGTGCTGAGGACAGGCGGGCTAATGAAAAACTGTTTTTT.

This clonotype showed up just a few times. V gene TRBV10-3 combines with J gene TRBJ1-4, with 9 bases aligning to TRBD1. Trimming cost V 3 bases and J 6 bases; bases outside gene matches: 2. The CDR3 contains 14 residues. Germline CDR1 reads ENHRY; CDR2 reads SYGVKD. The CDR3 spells CAISDDRGDEKLFF. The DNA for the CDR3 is TGTGCCATCAGTGACGACAGGGGGGATGAAAAACTGTTTTTT.

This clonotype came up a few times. The CDR3 DNA reads as TGCAGTGTTTCCACTGGATACAATGAGCAGTACTTC. Amino acids: CSVSTGYNEQYF. The chain uses TRBV29-1 and TRBJ2-5; no firm D call. Germline V gene sequence: CDR1 SQVTM, CDR2 ANQGSEA. The length of the CDR3 is 12 residues.

CDR3 bases: TGTGCCAGCACGGGGACTAGCCGAGATACGCAGTATTTT. Translation: CASTGTSRDTQYF. The chain employs TRBV27 and TRBJ2-3; 9 bases are a match to TRBD2. Germline lookup yields CDR1 MNHEY and CDR2 SMNVEV (reference sequence). J was trimmed by 5 bases and V by 7 bases; bases with no gene match: 4. CDR3 size: 13 residues.

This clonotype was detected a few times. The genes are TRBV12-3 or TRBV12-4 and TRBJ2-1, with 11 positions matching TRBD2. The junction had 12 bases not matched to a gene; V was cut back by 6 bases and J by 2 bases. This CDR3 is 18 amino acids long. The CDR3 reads CASSPRRVSGGAYNEQFF. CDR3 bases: TGTGCCAGCAGCCCCCGTCGCGTTAGCGGGGGGGCCTACAATGAGCAGTTCTTC.

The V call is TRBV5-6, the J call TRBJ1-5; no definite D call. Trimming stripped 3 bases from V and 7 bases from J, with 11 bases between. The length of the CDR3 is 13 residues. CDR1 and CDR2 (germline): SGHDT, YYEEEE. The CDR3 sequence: CASSWMEGQPQHF. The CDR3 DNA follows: TGTGCCAGCAGCTGGATGGAAGGACAGCCCCAGCATTTT.